This T cell receptor beta chain was retrieved from a study of regulatory T cells in long-lasting Graves disease. Trimming pared 5 bases from V and 0 bases from J, leaving 5 bases between. Germline-derived CDR1 and CDR2 are SEHNR and FQNEAQ (reference sequence). The CDR3 is made up of 13 amino acids. The time point was: persistent/refractory GD, antithyroid drugs over 5 years with positive TRAb. After RNA was extracted from PBMCs, the TCR library was made from it. To make TCR beta libraries, researchers used iRepertoire HTBI primers and Arm-PCR of CDR3 regions. TCRdb reprocessed the multiplex PCR reads with MiXCR, giving one entry per CDR3 protein. The profile shows about 300,000 distinct CDR3 sequences, under 25% of them singletons.

The source of this sequence is a female donor with Graves disease. The specimen was peripheral blood mononuclear cells (PBMCs), collected when the disease was refractory, from a patient treated with antithyroid drugs. The gene calls are TRBV7-9 and TRBJ2-1, with unresolved D. The CDR3 DNA is TGTGCCAGCAGCACGGGCTCCTACAATGAGCAGTTCTTC. Its translation is CASSTGSYNEQFF.